This T cell receptor beta chain was observed in a study of blood T cell repertoires in COVID-19. Study at large: Italy, Spain and the United States were the sources of the convalescent and acute COVID-19 samples.

This CDR3 is 16 amino acids long. The germline V and J ends were trimmed by 2 bases and 0 bases, with 12 bases remaining between them. CDR1 is SGHRS and CDR2 is YFSETQ in the germline V gene. TCRdb's table, derived via immunoSEQ multiplex PCR, lists solely in-frame clones and lacks some. This sample yields some 67,000 clones, of which nearly 80% are seen a single time; around 5.9% belongs to the top ten. The sequence was obtained from a woman between 55 and 75 years old with acute or convalescent COVID-19. The chain has TRBV5-1 and TRBJ2-1, with D possibly TRBD2 on 5 matching bases. Sequenced sample: peripheral blood. The CDR3 nucleotides read TGCGCCAGCAGCTTAAGCGAGCGGAGCTCCTACAATGAGCAGTTCTTC. Its protein product is CASSLSERSSYNEQFF.